This T cell receptor (beta chain) is drawn from a study of T cells after yellow fever vaccination. On the study more broadly: Fractions low in cell number were prepared with SMART-Seq v4 Ultra Low Input. General study findings and limits: Weaker overall was a secondary response that nonetheless peaked faster, on day 5 versus 15.

This CDR3 has 10 amino acids. Germline V gene data show CDR1 as DFQATT and CDR2 as SNEGSKA (reference sequence). Deletions cut 6 bases from V and 4 bases from J, with 6 bases between. This clonotype was seen ten or more times. Its antigen remains unknown. The authors made TCR cDNA by 5'RACE template switching, adding a universal primer site and UMIs. MiXCR was run by TCRdb on the 5' RACE reads, yielding one entry per CDR3 protein. The top ten hold less than 3.5% of the sample, which has about 200,000 distinct CDR3 sequences, approximately 3.2% seen once. This material consisted of CD4+ T cells sorted from PBMCs, taken 10 days after the yellow fever booster vaccination. The receptor was derived from a man aged 18 to 30 who received the YFV17D yellow fever vaccine. J is TRBJ2-5 and V is TRBV20-1; D gene ambiguous. The CDR3 loop is CSAEAETQYF. CDR3 nucleotide sequence: TGCAGTGCCGAGGCAGAGACCCAGTACTTC.